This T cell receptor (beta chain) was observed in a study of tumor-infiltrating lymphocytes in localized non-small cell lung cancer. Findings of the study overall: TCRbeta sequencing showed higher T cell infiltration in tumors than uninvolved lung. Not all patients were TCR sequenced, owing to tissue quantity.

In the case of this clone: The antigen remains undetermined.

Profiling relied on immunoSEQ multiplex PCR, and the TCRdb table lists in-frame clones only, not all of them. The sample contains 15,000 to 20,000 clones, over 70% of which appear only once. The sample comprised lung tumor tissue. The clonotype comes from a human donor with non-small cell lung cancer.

In DNA, the CDR3 is TGTGCCAGCAGCTTGGGATTTAGGAGCAGGTTGAACACTGAAGCTTTCTTT. Its protein product is CASSLGFRSRLNTEAFF. The genes are TRBV5-4 and TRBJ1-1; D unresolved. Trimming cost V 0 bases and J 0 bases, with 15 bases left between them. The CDR3 loop spans 17 amino acids. Germline CDR1 is SGHNT and CDR2 is YYREEE (reference sequence).